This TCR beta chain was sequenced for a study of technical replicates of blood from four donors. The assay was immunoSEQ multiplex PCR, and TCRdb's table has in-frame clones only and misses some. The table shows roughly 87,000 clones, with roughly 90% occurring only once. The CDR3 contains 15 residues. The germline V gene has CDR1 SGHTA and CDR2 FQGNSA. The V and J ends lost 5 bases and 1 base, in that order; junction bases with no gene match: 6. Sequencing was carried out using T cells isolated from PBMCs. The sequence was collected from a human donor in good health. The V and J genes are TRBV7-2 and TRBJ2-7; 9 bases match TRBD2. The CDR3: CASSIGLAYSYEQYF. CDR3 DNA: TGTGCCAGCAGCATAGGACTAGCGTATTCCTACGAGCAGTACTTC.